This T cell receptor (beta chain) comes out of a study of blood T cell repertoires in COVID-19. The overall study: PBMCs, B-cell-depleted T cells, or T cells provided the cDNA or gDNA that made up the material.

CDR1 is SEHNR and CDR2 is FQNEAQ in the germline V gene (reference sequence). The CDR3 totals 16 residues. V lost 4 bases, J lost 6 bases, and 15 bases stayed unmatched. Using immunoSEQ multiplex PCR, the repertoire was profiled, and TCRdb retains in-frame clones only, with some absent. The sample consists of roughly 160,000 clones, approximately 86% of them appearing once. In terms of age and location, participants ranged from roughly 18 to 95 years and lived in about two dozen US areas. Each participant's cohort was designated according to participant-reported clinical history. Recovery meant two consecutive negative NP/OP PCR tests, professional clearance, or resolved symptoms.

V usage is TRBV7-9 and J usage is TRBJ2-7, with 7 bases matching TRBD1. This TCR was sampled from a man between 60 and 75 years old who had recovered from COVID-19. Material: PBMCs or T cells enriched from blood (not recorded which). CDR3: CASSSDLDRRRVEQYF. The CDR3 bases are TGTGCCAGCAGCTCCGACTTGGACAGGCGAAGGGTCGAGCAGTACTTC.